This TCR beta chain derives from a study of blood T cell repertoires in COVID-19. The protocol was immunoSEQ multiplex PCR, while the TCRdb copy is restricted to in-frame clones and leaves out a portion. This repertoire shows tens of thousands of clones, approximately 92% found once; its top ten account for less than 8.5%. V lost 2 bases, J lost 6 bases, and 11 bases lay in between. Germline CDR1 reads MNHNS; CDR2 reads SASEGT. CDR3 size: 13 residues. Sequencing input: peripheral blood. The V and J genes are TRBV6-1 and TRBJ2-7; perhaps TRBD2 as D (5 bases). This TCR was recovered from a human donor in a cohort sampled during active COVID-19. CDR3 nucleotides: TGTGCCAGCAGTGAATTTCCCGAGGGCGAGCAGTACTTC. Encoded protein: CASSEFPEGEQYF.